This TCR beta chain is from a study of blood T cell repertoires in COVID-19 (TCRdb year 2020). Background on the whole study: The collaborator samples originated in the United States, Italy and Spain and spanned the acute and convalescent phases of COVID-19. The prospective study material was composed of cDNA or gDNA derived from T cells, B-cell-depleted T cells, or PBMCs. The dataset comprised deeply sampled blood TCRbeta repertoires from subjects exposed to, actively infected with, or recovered from COVID-19. The repertoires were released in a freely available public database meant as a resource for research on the immune response to SARS-CoV-2. Samples came from the ongoing ImmuneRACE study (first 160 participants) plus 1,254 subjects from 6 global collaborators. A de-identified subject ID, COVID-19 status, age in years and sex were almost always included in the sample metadata. Where available, HLA class I and class II types were obtained from metadata supplied by the sample provider rather than from assay-based typing. Overall study results and their limits: Clinical and demographic metadata were provided uncurated, with the amount varying by source and participant.

A second Seattle source provided samples from volunteer blood donors who had recovered from COVID-19. The collaborating institutions used their own protocols to collect whole blood in K2EDTA tubes. Collaborator samples were shipped for TCRbeta analysis as frozen whole blood, isolated PBMCs, or DNA extracted from either sample type. This clone showed up just once. It lacks a known antigen. The record has no base qualities; no much larger clone is one base away. TCRbeta CDR3 regions were amplified from genomic DNA using the immunoSEQ Assay, a bias-controlled multiplex PCR. Regarding the original processing steps: Within the assay, amplification of reference gene primers was used to estimate how many nucleated cells each sample contained. To quantify the absolute abundance of each unique TCRbeta CDR3 rearrangement, sequence reads were collapsed and filtered. For each sample, productive Simpson clonality was calculated by taking the square root of Simpson's diversity index across productive rearrangements. This immuneACCESS table, as held by TCRdb, lists in-frame sequences with V and J called but not all clones. Of the missing ones, under half trace to an unresolved V gene in checked studies; the others have no known cause. V and J calls and clone size are given by that table; D and trimming were obtained from the DNA. Recorded for this sample are a few hundred thousand clones; roughly 88% of them occurred a single time. Jointly, the top ten make up approximately 7.2% of the sample.

Via the germline V gene, CDR1 is MDHEN and CDR2 SYDVKM. The CDR3 holds 13 amino acids from the cysteine to the phenylalanine. This entry keeps only the CDR3 DNA: 39 bases, framed from base 1. V gives up 6 bases and J gives up 6 bases, and the segment between their germline ends measures 14 bases. This clonotype was obtained from a woman in her thirties who had recovered from COVID-19. The rearrangement joined TRBV28 to TRBJ1-1, with a weak D call of TRBD1 (6 bases match). Sample: peripheral blood. Here is the DNA: TGTGCCAGCAGAATCACAGGGATTGCTGAAGCTTTCTTT. Protein translation: CASRITGIAEAFF. Extended through the reference TRBV28 and TRBJ1-1 proteins, this CDR3 yields the full variable domain: DVKVTQSSRYLVKRTGEKVFLECVQDMDHENMFWYRQDPGLGLRLIYFSYDVKMKEKGDIPEGYSVSREKKERFSLILESASTNQTSMYLCASRITGIAEAFFGQGTRLTVV.